This TCR beta chain is from a study of T cells after yellow fever vaccination. V dropped 7 bases and J dropped 2 bases, with 12 bases sitting between them. Germline CDR1 is MNHNY and CDR2 is SVGAGI (reference sequence). The CDR3 runs to 13 residues. This clonotype appeared a few times. TCRdb itself ran the 5' RACE reads through MiXCR, one entry per CDR3 protein. The sample has 620,000 or so distinct CDR3 sequences; 17% are singletons. V gene TRBV6-6 combines with J gene TRBJ2-7; D could derive from TRBD1 or TRBD2 (5 bases each). The sequences come from PBMCs, collected around 5 days after the first yellow fever vaccination. The clonotype was recovered from a man in his late teens or twenties who received the YFV17D yellow fever vaccine. The CDR3 sequence is CASNFGGTYEQYV. The CDR3 DNA reads as TGTGCCAGCAATTTTGGGGGAACCTACGAGCAGTACGTC.